This T cell receptor (beta chain) was sequenced during a study of tumor-infiltrating lymphocytes in primary liver carcinoma. The overall study: These were node-negative, non-metastatic T1-T3 tumors of roughly 4 to 10 cm.

CDR3 length: 18 amino acids. The germline V gene has CDR1 LGHNA and CDR2 YNFKEQ. Trimming pared 6 bases from V and 8 bases from J, leaving 31 bases between. Extraction of RNA together with DNA used 20-30 mg of unsorted bulk tissue. These patients lived with chronic HBV infection and had never been treated. The study found over 90% viable tumor cells in every tumor sample. Starting from 400 to 500 ng of total RNA, TCR beta cDNA was produced with a primer in the constant region. Researchers made the TCR beta libraries by running three nested multiplex PCR rounds with slightly modified ARM-PCR. The first two PCR rounds used TRBV1-TRBV30 primers with a Cbeta primer, approximately 9 cycles each. TCRdb redid the calling of the multiplex PCR reads with MiXCR, one entry per CDR3 protein. Of 110,000 or so distinct CDR3 sequences in the sample, approximately 82% were seen once.

J is TRBJ2-5 and V is TRBV4-2, with D tentatively TRBD2 (5 bases). This receptor was obtained from a man aged 40-49 years with primary liver carcinoma and hepatitis B virus infection. Sequenced input: liver tumor tissue from sampling region 3. Subset meaning: tumor region T3, left-lateral pole. The CDR3 reads CASSLTTNARAGSETQYF. CDR3 nucleotide sequence: TGTGCCAGCAGTCTAACGACTAACGCGAGGGCCGGCTCGGAAACCCAGTACTTC.